Listed below are T cell receptor beta chains from one sample, sequenced in a study of OX40 agonist ivuxolimab in advanced cancers. Method: immunoSEQ multiplex PCR; TCRdb's copy keeps in-frame clones and lacks some. In the table there are about 89,000 clones, about 92% of which are singletons. The starting material was CD4+ or CD8+ T cells sorted from blood, obtained in a trial of the OX40 agonist ivuxolimab. These TCRs come from an adult with an advanced solid tumor such as melanoma, head and neck, liver or kidney cancer. CDR3s include the opening cysteine and the closing phenylalanine or tryptophan. D genes are given only for firm matches. Not every row has a clone size; where given, it reads once, few, many or a size class.

abundance	d_gene	v_gene	j_gene	CDR3aa	CDR3nt
NA	TRBD2	TRBV12-5	TRBJ2-1	CASGFTGSGTYNEQFF	TGTGCTAGTGGTTTCACGGGGAGCGGGACCTACAATGAGCAGTTCTTC
NA	NA	TRBV18	TRBJ2-5	CASSPPGKETQYF	TGTGCCAGCTCACCACCTGGCAAAGAGACCCAGTACTTC
NA	NA	TRBV20-1	TRBJ1-5	CSAGDLTTQHF	TGCAGTGCGGGGGACCTCACCACCCAGCATTTT
NA	TRBD1	TRBV6-5	TRBJ1-2	CASSYQGEGVTGYTF	TGTGCCAGCAGTTACCAGGGGGAAGGGGTTACTGGCTACACCTTC
NA	NA	TRBV10-3	TRBJ1-4	CAISGQGTNEKLFF	TGTGCCATCAGTGGTCAGGGCACTAATGAAAAACTGTTTTTT
NA	NA	TRBV2	TRBJ1-3	CASRTDSGNTIYF	TGTGCCAGTAGGACGGACTCTGGAAACACCATATATTTT
few	NA	TRBV6-6	TRBJ2-3	CASKPGATDTQYF	TGTGCCAGCAAACCAGGGGCCACAGATACGCAGTATTTT
NA	NA	TRBV2	TRBJ2-3	CASLPFTSTDTQYF	TGTGCCAGCCTACCATTTACTAGCACAGATACGCAGTATTTT
NA	NA	TRBV20-1	TRBJ1-1	CSAKRVEAFF	TGCAGTGCTAAGAGGGTTGAAGCTTTCTTT
NA	NA	TRBV6-5	TRBJ1-6	CASSYLGGGSPLHF	TGTGCCAGCAGTTACTTGGGTGGCGGTTCACCCCTCCACTTT
NA	TRBD2	TRBV19	TRBJ2-4	CASSRAVSLAGAAKNIQYF	TGTGCCAGTAGTAGGGCAGTCTCGCTAGCGGGAGCGGCCAAAAACATTCAGTACTTC
once	NA	TRBV4-2	TRBJ1-3	CASTNPGTYLDTIYF	TGTGCCAGCACGAACCCCGGGACCTATCTGGACACCATATATTTT
once	NA	TRBV7-2	TRBJ1-1	CASSLSAANTEAFF	TGTGCCAGCAGCTTATCGGCAGCGAACACTGAAGCTTTCTTT
once	TRBD2	TRBV18	TRBJ2-1	CASSSPTSGGSFQQFF	TGTGCCAGCTCATCTCCCACTAGCGGGGGGAGCTTTCAACAGTTCTTC
NA	TRBD2	TRBV28	TRBJ2-3	CASSLAGGRTDTQYF	TGTGCCAGCAGTTTAGCGGGGGGGCGCACAGATACGCAGTATTTT
NA	TRBD1	TRBV7-9	TRBJ2-7	CASSFDRDRGYEQYF	TGTGCCAGCAGCTTTGACCGGGACAGGGGGTACGAGCAGTACTTC
NA	NA	TRBV7-2	TRBJ1-3	CASSPWGGGSGNTIYF	TGTGCCAGCAGCCCTTGGGGCGGGGGCTCTGGAAACACCATATATTTT
once	TRBD2	TRBV9	TRBJ2-1	CASSERGEVYNEQFF	TGTGCCAGCAGCGAGCGGGGCGAGGTCTACAATGAGCAGTTCTTC
NA	NA	TRBV19	TRBJ2-3	CASSTYADTQYF	TGTGCCAGTAGTACCTACGCAGATACGCAGTATTTT
NA	NA	TRBV14	TRBJ2-2	CASSRYTNTGELFF	TGTGCCAGCAGTCGATACACCAACACCGGGGAGCTGTTTTTT
NA	TRBD1	TRBV28	TRBJ1-5	CASSFRQGAFQPQHF	TGTGCCAGCAGTTTTAGACAGGGGGCGTTTCAGCCCCAGCATTTT
once	NA	TRBV7-6	TRBJ1-2	CASSPLGADYGYTF	TGTGCCAGCAGCCCCTTGGGGGCTGACTATGGCTACACCTTC
NA	NA	TRBV5-1	TRBJ2-7	CASSLRRGRDEQYF	TGCGCCAGCAGCTTGCGGAGGGGGAGGGACGAGCAGTACTTC
NA	NA	TRBV7-3	TRBJ2-1	CASSLARENNEQFF	TGTGCCAGCAGCTTAGCCCGGGAGAACAATGAGCAGTTCTTC
NA	NA	TRBV6-5	TRBJ1-5	CASTYREGNQPQHF	TGTGCCAGCACTTATCGGGAGGGCAATCAGCCCCAGCATTTT
NA	NA	TRBV27	TRBJ1-4	CASSSYLRGASEKLFF	TGTGCCAGCAGTTCCTACCTCAGGGGAGCCAGCGAAAAACTGTTTTTT
once	NA	TRBV6-1	TRBJ1-5	CASSEAWGMGNQPQHF	TGTGCCAGCAGTGAAGCCTGGGGGATGGGCAATCAGCCCCAGCATTTT
NA	NA	TRBV6-6	TRBJ1-5	CASSYSGGHQPQHF	TGTGCCAGCAGTTACTCCGGGGGGCATCAGCCCCAGCATTTT
NA	NA	TRBV19	TRBJ1-5	CASSPGTGNQPQHF	TGTGCCAGTAGTCCGGGAACAGGGAATCAGCCCCAGCATTTT
NA	NA	TRBV12-2	TRBJ2-3	CASRLAEGPGGTDTQYF	TGTGCAAGTCGCTTAGCGGAAGGGCCCGGGGGCACAGATACGCAGTATTTT
NA	TRBD1	TRBV27	TRBJ1-1	CASSFSTGGTEAFF	TGTGCCAGCAGTTTCTCGACAGGGGGCACTGAAGCTTTCTTT
NA	NA	TRBV11-2	TRBJ2-1	CASSRSSGEGEQFF	TGTGCCAGCAGCCGAAGTTCGGGAGAAGGGGAGCAGTTCTTC
NA	TRBD1	TRBV28	TRBJ1-2	CASSYPKGANYGYTF	TGTGCCAGCAGTTACCCTAAGGGGGCAAACTATGGCTACACCTTC
NA	NA	TRBV4-3	TRBJ1-6	CASSQAPGADNSPLHF	TGCGCCAGCAGCCAAGCCCCAGGGGCCGATAATTCACCCCTCCACTTT
once	NA	TRBV29-1	TRBJ2-1	CSGVRTPGGNEQFF	TGCAGTGGGGTGAGGACCCCTGGGGGCAATGAGCAGTTCTTC
NA	TRBD1	TRBV6-5	TRBJ1-5	CASDADRGSNQPQHF	TGTGCCAGCGACGCTGACAGGGGAAGCAATCAGCCCCAGCATTTT
NA	NA	TRBV6-5	TRBJ2-7	CASSYSWSSYEQYF	TGTGCCAGCAGTTACTCTTGGAGCTCCTACGAGCAGTACTTC
NA	NA	TRBV30	TRBJ1-2	CAWSPGPNYGYTF	TGTGCCTGGAGTCCGGGGCCTAACTATGGCTACACCTTC
NA	NA	TRBV25-1	TRBJ1-2	CASSLYGGAKDSYTF	TGTGCCAGCAGCTTGTATGGGGGCGCGAAGGACAGCTACACCTTC
once	NA	TRBV9	TRBJ1-1	CASSVFQSQPGHENTEAFF	TGTGCCAGCAGCGTATTCCAATCCCAACCGGGACACGAGAACACTGAAGCTTTCTTT
once	TRBD2	TRBV29-1	TRBJ2-1	CSVEDGRAKGYNEQFF	TGCAGCGTTGAGGACGGGAGGGCGAAGGGTTACAATGAGCAGTTCTTC
NA	NA	TRBV6-6	TRBJ1-1	CATRRMGNTEAFF	TGTGCCACCCGCCGGATGGGGAACACTGAAGCTTTCTTT
NA	NA	TRBV6-1	TRBJ1-3	CASSDGLSSGNTIYF	TGTGCCAGCAGTGATGGGTTAAGCTCTGGAAACACCATATATTTT
NA	NA	TRBV9	TRBJ1-5	CASSVAGDSNQPQHF	TGTGCCAGCAGCGTAGCGGGGGATAGCAATCAGCCCCAGCATTTT
NA	NA	TRBV7-2	TRBJ1-3	CASSLALAGTIYF	TGTGCCAGCAGCTTAGCACTGGCAGGCACCATATATTTT
NA	TRBD2	TRBV5-1	TRBJ2-7	CASSRGTSLVEQYF	TGCGCCAGCAGCCGCGGGACTAGCTTGGTCGAGCAGTACTTC
NA	TRBD1	TRBV30	TRBJ1-3	CAWVAAQGAGNTIYF	TGTGCCTGGGTCGCAGCTCAGGGGGCTGGAAACACCATATATTTT
NA	NA	TRBV19	TRBJ1-2	CASSISDRGGFSMNYGYTF	TGTGCCAGTAGTATCTCGGATCGGGGCGGTTTTTCGATGAACTATGGCTACACCTTC
few	NA	TRBV20-1	TRBJ1-2	CSASDRSGYTF	TGCAGTGCTAGCGACAGATCAGGCTACACCTTC
few	NA	TRBV6-1	TRBJ1-5	CASSDFQPQHF	TGTGCCAGCAGTGATTTTCAGCCCCAGCATTTT